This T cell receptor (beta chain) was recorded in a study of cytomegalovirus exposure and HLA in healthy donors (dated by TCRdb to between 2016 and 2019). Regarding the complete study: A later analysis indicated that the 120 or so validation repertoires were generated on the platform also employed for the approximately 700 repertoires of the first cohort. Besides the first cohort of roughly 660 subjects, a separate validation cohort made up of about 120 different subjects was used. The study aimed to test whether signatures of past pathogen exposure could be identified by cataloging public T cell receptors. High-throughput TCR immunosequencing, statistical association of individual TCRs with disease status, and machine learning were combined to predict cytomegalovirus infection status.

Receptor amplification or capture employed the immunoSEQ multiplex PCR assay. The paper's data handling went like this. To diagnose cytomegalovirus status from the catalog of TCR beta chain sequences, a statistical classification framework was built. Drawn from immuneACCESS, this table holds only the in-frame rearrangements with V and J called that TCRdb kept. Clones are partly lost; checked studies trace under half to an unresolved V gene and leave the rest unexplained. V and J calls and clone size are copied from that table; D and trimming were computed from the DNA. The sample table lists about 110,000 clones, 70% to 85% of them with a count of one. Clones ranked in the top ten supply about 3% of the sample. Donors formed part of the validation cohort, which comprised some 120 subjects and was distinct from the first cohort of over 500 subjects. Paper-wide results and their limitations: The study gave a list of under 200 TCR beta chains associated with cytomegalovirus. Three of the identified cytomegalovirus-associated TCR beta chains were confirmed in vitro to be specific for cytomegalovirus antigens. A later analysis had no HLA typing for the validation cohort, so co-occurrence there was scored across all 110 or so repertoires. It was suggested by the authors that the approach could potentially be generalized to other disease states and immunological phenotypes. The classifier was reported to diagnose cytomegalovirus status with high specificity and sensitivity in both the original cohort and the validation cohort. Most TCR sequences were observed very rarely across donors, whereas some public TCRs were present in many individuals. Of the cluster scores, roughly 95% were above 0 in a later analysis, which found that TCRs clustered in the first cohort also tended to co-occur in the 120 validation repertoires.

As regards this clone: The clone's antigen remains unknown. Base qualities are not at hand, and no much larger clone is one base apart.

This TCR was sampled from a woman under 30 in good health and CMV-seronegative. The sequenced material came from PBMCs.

CDR3 sequence: CASSLRQNTEAFF. The DNA sequence is as follows: TGTGCCAGCTCACTCAGACAGAACACTGAAGCTTTCTTT. The V and J genes are TRBV18 and TRBJ1-1, with the D gene call left open. Including cysteine and phenylalanine, the CDR3 has 13 amino acids. The sequence is cut down to CDR3 DNA, 39 bases in frame from base 1. Trimming takes 4 bases from V and 1 base from J, and the germline ends sit 7 bases apart. Reading the germline V gene gives CDR1 KGHSH and CDR2 LQKENI.